The rows below give T cell receptor beta chains drawn from one sample of a study of T cell responses to AZD1222 COVID-19 vaccine. Sequencing was performed with immunoSEQ multiplex PCR; in TCRdb, only in-frame clones are kept and a portion is missing. The table lists about 170,000 clones, approximately 92% of them singletons, with 1.6% in the top ten. The sequencing here drew on peripheral blood, taken on day 0 of AZD1222 vaccination. These receptors were obtained from an adult in good health. Both conserved end residues are part of each CDR3. The D gene is left open where the match is weak. Clone size, where shown, is once, few, many, or a class for clones that have expanded.

v_gene	d_gene	j_gene	abundance	len	CDR3aa	CDR3nt
TRBV4-2	TRBD2	TRBJ2-3	.	16	CASSQVPGLAGATQYF	TGTGCCAGCAGCCAGGTACCGGGACTAGCGGGGGCCACGCAGTATTTT
TRBV3-1/TRBV3-2	.	TRBJ2-1	.	14	CASSQATQRHEQFF	TGTGCCAGCAGCCAAGCAACCCAACGGCATGAGCAGTTCTTC
TRBV29-1	TRBD2	TRBJ2-1	.	17	CSVDGTSGELSYNEQFF	TGCAGCGTTGACGGGACTAGCGGGGAACTCTCCTACAATGAGCAGTTCTTC
TRBV3-1/TRBV3-2	.	TRBJ2-7	once	13	CASSRDPDGFGYF	TGTGCCAGCAGCCGGGACCCGGACGGATTTGGGTACTTC
TRBV19	TRBD1	TRBJ1-5	.	17	CASTLPTGDHGNQPQHF	TGTGCCAGTACCCTACCGACAGGGGATCATGGCAATCAGCCCCAGCATTTT
TRBV12-3/TRBV12-4	TRBD1	TRBJ1-2	.	13	CASTDRGPIGYTF	TGTGCCAGCACTGACAGGGGGCCCATTGGCTACACCTTC
TRBV30	.	TRBJ1-6	few	13	CAWTRDVRSTLHF	TGTGCCTGGACTCGGGACGTACGGTCTACCCTCCACTTT
TRBV12-5	TRBD2	TRBJ2-5	once	16	CASGRSPTSGVETQYF	TGTGCTAGTGGGCGCTCACCGACTAGCGGGGTAGAGACCCAGTACTTC
TRBV11-2	.	TRBJ1-1	.	14	CASSLDLGGDEAFF	TGTGCCAGCAGCTTAGATCTGGGCGGGGATGAAGCTTTCTTT
TRBV9	TRBD1	TRBJ2-5	.	16	CASSSSGTGMGETQYF	TGTGCCAGCAGTTCTTCCGGGACAGGGATGGGAGAGACCCAGTACTTC
TRBV3-1/TRBV3-2	TRBD2	TRBJ2-3	.	14	CASSQQASGVLTDF	TGTGCCAGCAGCCAACAGGCTAGCGGGGTCCTAACGGATTTT
TRBV5-3	TRBD1	TRBJ1-3	.	13	CAPTGVAGNTIYF	TGTGCACCGACAGGGGTGGCGGGAAACACCATATATTTT
TRBV6-4	.	TRBJ2-7	.	14	CASSDRTALYEQYF	TGTGCCAGCAGTGACCGGACGGCTCTCTACGAGCAGTACTTC
TRBV18	.	TRBJ1-5	.	14	CASSPDYSNQPQHF	TGTGCCAGCTCACCGGATTATAGCAATCAGCCCCAGCATTTT
TRBV5-1	.	TRBJ1-1	.	15	CASSLARGSGTEAFF	TGCGCCAGCAGCTTGGCCCGGGGCTCAGGCACTGAAGCTTTCTTT
TRBV29-1	TRBD1	TRBJ2-3	.	14	CSVARTGSTDTQYF	TGCAGCGTTGCAAGGACAGGATCCACAGATACGCAGTATTTT
TRBV5-1	.	TRBJ2-5	.	13	CASSLGVQETQYF	TGCGCCAGCAGCTTGGGGGTCCAAGAGACCCAGTACTTC
TRBV7-2	.	TRBJ2-4	once	15	CASSNPTGAKNIQYF	TGTGCCAGCAGCAACCCTACAGGGGCCAAAAACATTCAGTACTTC
TRBV29-1	.	TRBJ2-7	.	12	CSVAGPSYEQYF	TGCAGCGTTGCAGGCCCCTCCTACGAGCAGTACTTC
TRBV5-1	.	TRBJ1-6	once	15	CASSLRPGSNSPLHF	TGCGCCAGCAGCTTGCGTCCAGGGAGCAATTCACCCCTCCACTTT
TRBV7-9	TRBD1	TRBJ1-1	.	15	CASSFETGANTEAFF	TGTGCCAGCAGCTTTGAGACAGGGGCTAACACTGAAGCTTTCTTT
TRBV3-1/TRBV3-2	.	TRBJ1-3	.	14	CASSQNQGGNTIYF	TGTGCCAGCAGCCAAAATCAGGGGGGAAACACCATATATTTT
TRBV6-1	.	TRBJ1-2	.	12	CASSDRVYGYTF	TGTGCCAGCAGTGACCGGGTATATGGCTACACCTTC
TRBV29-1	.	TRBJ1-2	.	14	CSVGQGLGNYGYTF	TGCAGCGTTGGCCAGGGATTGGGCAACTATGGCTACACCTTC
TRBV10-1	TRBD2	TRBJ2-7	.	16	CASSESGLAGAYEQYF	TGCGCCAGCAGTGAGTCTGGACTAGCGGGAGCCTACGAGCAGTACTTC
TRBV7-2	TRBD1	TRBJ1-2	.	13	CASGRDRGYGYTF	TGTGCCAGCGGAAGGGACAGGGGCTATGGCTACACCTTC
TRBV6-2/TRBV6-3	.	TRBJ1-5	.	14	CASSVTGSNQPQHF	TGTGCCAGCAGTGTGACAGGTAGCAATCAGCCCCAGCATTTT
TRBV19	.	TRBJ1-3	.	13	CATRGGYGNTIYF	TGTGCCACGAGAGGAGGGTATGGAAACACCATATATTTT
TRBV11-2	TRBD1	TRBJ1-1	.	16	CASSRSRTGSNTEAFF	TGTGCCAGCAGCCGATCAAGGACAGGGTCGAACACTGAAGCTTTCTTT
TRBV5-6	.	TRBJ2-3	.	15	CASSFLGVSTDTQYF	TGTGCCAGCAGCTTTTTAGGGGTCAGCACAGATACGCAGTATTTT
TRBV5-4	.	TRBJ2-7	.	12	CASSSDRLRQYF	TGTGCCAGCAGCTCCGACAGGCTTCGACAGTACTTC
TRBV5-1	.	TRBJ2-6	.	20	CASSQTSGQLITSGANVLTF	TGCGCCAGCAGCCAGACCTCTGGACAGCTGATTACCTCTGGGGCCAACGTCCTGACTTTC
TRBV29-1	.	TRBJ1-1	.	16	CSVEDLFGSQTTEAFF	TGCAGCGTTGAAGATCTCTTTGGGTCACAGACCACTGAAGCTTTCTTT
TRBV4-1	TRBD2	TRBJ2-7	.	13	CASSKGLTYEQYF	TGCGCCAGCAGCAAGGGACTAACCTACGAGCAGTACTTC
TRBV6-5	TRBD1	TRBJ1-5	.	15	CASSYRDSFNQPQHF	TGTGCCAGCAGTTACCGGGACAGCTTCAATCAGCCCCAGCATTTT